A single sample is the source of the 10 T cell receptor beta chains below, sequenced in a study of identical twins. TCRdb fed the 5' RACE reads into MiXCR, producing one record per CDR3 protein. Found here are roughly 1,500,000 distinct CDR3 sequences, 32% of them singletons; the top ten hold about 0.27%. Sequencing input: cord blood. These receptor sequences come from a newborn girl in good health.

The chain has TRBV19 and TRBJ2-3; D remains unclear. The CDR3 is made up of 14 amino acids. The ends were cut back, 3 bases at V and 2 bases at J, with 9 bases in the middle. CDR1 and CDR2 (germline): LNHDA, SQIVND (reference sequence). CDR3: CASSMISLTDTQYF. DNA for the CDR3: TGTGCCAGTAGTATGATTTCCCTCACAGATACGCAGTATTTT. Drawing the rest from reference TRBV19 and TRBJ2-3, the complete variable domain is DGGITQSPKYLFRKEGQNVTLSCEQNLNHDAMYWYRQDPGQGLRLIYYSQIVNDFQKGDIAEGYSVSREKKESFPLTVTSAQKNPTAFYLCASSMISLTDTQYFGPGTRLTVL.

This chain joins TRBV15 and TRBJ2-3, with D uncertain. The germline gives CDR1 LNHNV, CDR2 YYDKDF (reference sequence). The CDR3 runs to 14 residues. V shed 1 base and J shed 6 bases, with 11 bases lying between them. The CDR3 DNA reads as TGTGCCACCAGCAGAGGAAGAACTTCCGATACGCAGTATTTT. This translates into CATSRGRTSDTQYF. Full variable domain (missing parts from reference TRBV15 and TRBJ2-3): DAMVIQNPRYQVTQFGKPVTLSCSQTLNHNVMYWYQQKSSQAPKLLFHYYDKDFNNEADTPDNFQSRRPNTSFCFLDIRSPGLGDTAMYLCATSRGRTSDTQYFGPGTRLTVL.

The chain has TRBV18 and TRBJ2-7, with 10 bases aligning to TRBD2. V shed 6 bases, J shed 4 bases, and the junction held 3 bases outside the gene matches. Germline CDR1 and CDR2: KGHSH and LQKENI. This CDR3 is 13 amino acids long. The CDR3 region is CASSTSGWYEQYF. CDR3 DNA sequence: TGTGCCAGCTCGACTAGCGGGTGGTACGAGCAGTACTTC.

A few counts support this clonotype. The chain has TRBV2 and TRBJ2-5; TRBD2 aligns across 9 bases. The junction had 6 bases not matched to a gene; V was cut back by 6 bases and J by 1 base. Germline CDR1 reads SNHLY; CDR2 reads FYNNEI. The CDR3 covers 15 residues. For the CDR3, the DNA is TGTGCCAGCAGCTTTCCTAGCGGGATCCAAGAGACCCAGTACTTC. As protein: CASSFPSGIQETQYF.

V and J are TRBV27 and TRBJ1-2; D is perhaps TRBD1 (5 bases). V shed 6 bases and J shed 3 bases, with 11 bases lying between them. Looked up from germline, CDR1 is MNHEY and CDR2 is SMNVEV (reference sequence). This CDR3 spans 13 amino acids. The CDR3 here is CASRYSGDYGYTF. The CDR3 nucleotides read TGTGCCAGCAGATACTCGGGGGACTATGGCTACACCTTC.

This clonotype has only a few counts. The chain couples TRBV5-1 to TRBJ2-5; tentatively, D is TRBD2 (5 bases). The CDR3 is made up of 14 amino acids. V lost 3 bases and J 5 bases, leaving 14 bases between the germline ends. In germline, CDR1 is SGHRS, CDR2 YFSETQ. CDR3 amino acids: CASSSERITETQYF. The CDR3 bases are TGCGCCAGCAGCTCCGAGCGGATCACGGAGACCCAGTACTTC.

With regard to this clonotype: One junction end disagrees with the germline gene, perhaps due to a read error. The chain is built from TRBV4-1 and TRBJ2-7, with D perhaps matching TRBD2 (6 bases). This CDR3 has 16 residues. CDR1 and CDR2 (germline): MGHRA, YSYEKL. Written as DNA, the CDR3 is TGCACCAGCAGCCAAGATAGCATTGCGGGACCCTACGAGCAGTACTTC. Protein sequence: CTSSQDSIAGPYEQYF.

The rearrangement links TRBV19 to TRBJ1-2, with D tentatively TRBD1 (5 bases). The CDR3 has 16 residues. Deletions cut 6 bases from V and 2 bases from J, with 19 bases between. The germline V gene has CDR1 LNHDA and CDR2 SQIVND (reference sequence). The CDR3 nucleotides are TGTGCCAGTAGGTCGTCGGTGGGCAGGGACAACTATGGCTACACCTTC. It is translated as CASRSSVGRDNYGYTF.

The V gene is TRBV10-1, the J gene TRBJ2-5, with TRBD1 identical over 9 bases. The V and J ends lost 6 bases and 3 bases, in that order; junction bases with no gene match: 5. The CDR3 extends over 14 amino acids. Germline CDR1 is WNHNN and CDR2 is SYGVQD (reference sequence). The DNA of the CDR3 is TGCGCCAGCAGAGGGACAGGGAAAAAAGAGACCCAGTACTTC. Translation: CASRGTGKKETQYF.

This rearrangement joins TRBV2 to TRBJ1-4; D might be TRBD1 (5 bases). The ends were cut back, 6 bases at V and 3 bases at J, with 14 bases in the middle. CDR1 and CDR2 (germline): SNHLY, FYNNEI. The CDR3 loop spans 15 amino acids. The CDR3: CASRVAGIPNEKLFF. As DNA, the CDR3 is TGTGCCAGCAGGGTGGCAGGGATACCTAATGAAAAACTGTTTTTT.